These 13 T cell receptor beta chains share one sample of origin, sequenced in a study of CD8 T cells in Susac syndrome. Random hexamers primed reverse transcription of about 0.45 to 1 ug RNA. TCRdb reprocessed the immunoSEQ multiplex PCR reads with MiXCR, giving one entry per CDR3 protein. The sample lists roughly 400,000 distinct CDR3 sequences, roughly 85% occurring once. Sequences were obtained from CD8+ T cells from PBMCs. Source of these receptors: a human donor with multiple sclerosis.

The chain employs TRBV30 and TRBJ1-6; D is possibly TRBD1 (5 bases). Trimming removed 8 bases from V and 0 bases from J, with 14 bases in between. CDR3 length: 15 residues. The germline V gene has CDR1 GTSNPN and CDR2 SVGIG (reference sequence). The chain's CDR3 is CATRAGHSYNSPLHF. The DNA of the CDR3 is TGTGCCACTCGAGCCGGACACTCCTATAATTCACCCCTCCACTTT.

This chain uses TRBV20-1 with TRBJ1-1; 7 bases agree with TRBD1. The CDR3 runs to 16 residues. Germline CDR1 reads DFQATT; CDR2 reads SNEGSKA (reference sequence). The J segment lost 0 bases and the V segment lost 3 bases, leaving 10 bases of the junction unmatched. The CDR3 sequence: CSARVKAGGMNTEAFF. In DNA, the CDR3 is TGCAGTGCTAGGGTTAAGGCAGGGGGGATGAACACTGAAGCTTTCTTT.

V usage is TRBV3-1 and J usage is TRBJ2-5; a possible D gene is TRBD1 (6 bases). Germline V gene data show CDR1 as LGHDT and CDR2 as YNNKEL (reference sequence). CDR3 length: 15 residues. V was trimmed by 2 bases and J by 2 bases, leaving 12 bases between them. CDR3: CASSQRDNVQETQYF. In nucleotides, the CDR3 is TGTGCCAGCAGCCAACGGGACAACGTTCAAGAGACCCAGTACTTC.

The chain joins TRBV7-9 to TRBJ2-2; D ambiguous. Looked up from germline, CDR1 is SEHNR and CDR2 is FQNEAQ (reference sequence). Trimming removed 7 bases at V and 0 bases at J, with 15 bases between. This CDR3 is 16 amino acids long. Here the CDR3 DNA reads TGTGCCAGCATTAGCCGCGACCCCCCGAACACCGGGGAGCTGTTTTTT. Translating gives CASISRDPPNTGELFF.

This chain uses TRBV27 with TRBJ2-1; the D call may be TRBD1 or TRBD2 (5 bases each). There are 15 residues in the CDR3. The ends were cut back, 3 bases at V and 8 bases at J, with 17 bases in the middle. Germline loops: CDR1 MNHEY, CDR2 SMNVEV (reference sequence). CDR3 sequence (DNA): TGTGCCAGCAGTTTGCTGGGGGAGTTCGGCCATGAGCAGTTCTTC. This gives the protein CASSLLGEFGHEQFF.

The rearrangement links TRBV10-3 to TRBJ2-7; TRBD1 might be the D (5 bases). CDR3 size: 12 residues. V was pared by 2 bases and J by 3 bases, with 5 bases between. Per the germline V gene, CDR1 is ENHRY and CDR2 is SYGVKD. The CDR3 DNA is TGTGCCATCAGTGAGGACAGCTACGAGCAGTACTTC. Translation gives CAISEDSYEQYF.

The chain links TRBV4-1 to TRBJ2-7, with 11 positions matching TRBD1. Germline V gene lookup returns CDR1 MGHRA and CDR2 YSYEKL. V dropped 4 bases and J dropped 3; count of bases not matched to a gene: 8. The CDR3 contains 16 residues. CDR3 sequence reads: CASSPGAGQGDYEQYF. DNA of the CDR3: TGCGCCAGCAGCCCCGGGGCGGGACAGGGGGACTACGAGCAGTACTTC.

This chain joins TRBV4-1 and TRBJ1-5, with a weak D call TRBD1 (5 bases). Germline V CDR1 and CDR2: MGHRA, YSYEKL. CDR3 length: 14 amino acids. V dropped 4 bases and J dropped 9 bases, with 16 bases sitting between them. The CDR3 sequence: CASSPGGFGWPQHF. In DNA form, the CDR3 reads TGCGCCAGCAGCCCTGGGGGTTTCGGGTGGCCCCAGCATTTT.

This clonotype was recorded only once. The chain links TRBV30 to TRBJ2-1; perhaps TRBD2 as D (5 bases). Trimming cost V 1 base and J 3 bases, with 16 bases left between them. The CDR3 spans 16 residues. CDR1 is GTSNPN, CDR2 SVGIG, per germline (reference sequence). The CDR3 reads CAWSATPGGVYNEQFF. The CDR3 DNA reads TGTGCCTGGAGTGCCACGCCTGGAGGAGTCTACAATGAGCAGTTCTTC.

The CDR3 region is CASRGIGTEPTEAFF. CDR3 DNA sequence: TGTGCCAGCAGGGGGATCGGGACAGAGCCCACTGAAGCTTTCTTT. The rearrangement joins TRBV2 to TRBJ1-1; 7 positions match TRBD1. The CDR3 sequence is 15 residues long. The germline CDR1 and CDR2 sequences are SNHLY and FYNNEI. The trim removed 6 bases at V and 4 bases at J, leaving 11 bases unmatched.

The chain recombines TRBV7-9 with TRBJ1-1; the D is unclear. The CDR3 loop spans 14 amino acids. Germline V lookup: CDR1 SEHNR, CDR2 FQNEAQ (reference sequence). V shed 4 bases and J shed 3 bases, with 12 bases lying between them. The CDR3 loop reads CASSSPGGYTEAFF. Here the CDR3 DNA reads TGTGCCAGCAGCTCCCCTGGAGGGTACACTGAAGCTTTCTTT.

V is TRBV29-1 and J is TRBJ2-5; no reliable D call. V was shortened by 3 bases and J by 9 bases, with 8 bases between the two germline ends. CDR3 length: 10 residues. Germline loops: CDR1 SQVTM, CDR2 ANQGSEA. This CDR3 is CSVDIVAQYF. CDR3 bases: TGCAGCGTTGATATAGTCGCCCAGTACTTC.

V gene TRBV19 combines with J gene TRBJ2-1; 7 nucleotides line up with TRBD1. Germline CDR1 and CDR2: LNHDA and SQIVND (reference sequence). The CDR3 loop spans 13 amino acids. With 7 bases clipped from V and 5 bases from J, the junction kept 5 bases outside the gene matches. The CDR3 DNA follows: TGTGCCAGTAATCGGGACAGCAACAATGAGCAGTTCTTC. This codes for CASNRDSNNEQFF.